Reported below is one T cell receptor (beta chain). Repertoires were generated with immunoSEQ multiplex PCR, while TCRdb's copy carries only in-frame clones and drops some. This sample has 130,000 or so clones, with more than 75% found just once. Germline CDR1 reads SGHNT; CDR2 reads YYREEE (reference sequence). V dropped 4 bases and J dropped 3 bases, with 10 bases sitting between them. This CDR3 spans 14 amino acids. The source of the sample is a study of blood T cell repertoires in COVID-19. The origin of this receptor is a man between 60 and 70 years old with acute or convalescent COVID-19. The sequencing sample was made of peripheral blood. The chain has TRBV5-4 and TRBJ1-4; TRBD1 is a possible D gene (5 bases). The CDR3 DNA follows: TGTGCCAGCAGCCCAGGGACTTCTAATGAAAAACTGTTTTTT. As protein: CASSPGTSNEKLFF.